Presented here are 11 T cell receptor beta chains from one specimen sequenced in a study of CD8 T cells in ankylosing spondylitis (TCRdb year 2017). Library prep was done by 5' RACE. Sequencer: Illumina HiSeq 2500. TCRdb applied fastp at Q25 and MiXCR to the public reads, then kept only in-frame beta chains. Rows with a matching CDR3 protein are joined into one entry that keeps the most common DNA and genes. Across this sample there are around 220,000 distinct CDR3 sequences, with roughly a tenth seen only once. Roughly a fifth of the sample is held by the ten biggest clonotypes. Material: blood, either unsorted or a sorted T cell fraction (not recorded which). Every receptor here comes from a male donor with ankylosing spondylitis or in good health (not recorded which).

About this clonotype: This may come from a read error, since a much larger clone is one base off. The chain uses TRBV7-9 and TRBJ2-3; 9 nucleotides agree with TRBD1. The end of the DNA aligns better with TRBJ1-5, so the J call may be wrong. CDR3 length equals 15 residues. The germline CDR1 and CDR2 sequences are SEHNR and FQNEAQ (reference sequence). CDR3 residues: CASSPRDREKDTQHF. CDR3 nucleotides: TGTGCCAGCAGTCCTCGGGACAGGGAAAAAGATACGCAGCATTTT.

The gene calls are TRBV5-1 and TRBJ2-2; 11 bases map to TRBD2. V shed 5 bases and J 4 bases; nucleotides not matched to a gene: 7. The CDR3 is made up of 16 amino acids. Germline V CDR1 and CDR2: SGHRS, YFSETQ. Written as DNA, the CDR3 is TGCGCCAGCAGAGTCTCTAGCGGGGGGACCACCGGGGAGCTGTTTTTT. As protein: CASRVSSGGTTGELFF.

In this sample, this clonotype turned up many times. V is TRBV2 and J is TRBJ2-4; TRBD1 aligns across 8 bases. V gave up 2 bases and J gave up 7 bases; unmatched junction bases: 10. The germline V gene has CDR1 SNHLY and CDR2 FYNNEI. This CDR3 region has 16 residues. CDR3: CASSENPQGAWNIQYF. The CDR3 DNA follows: TGTGCCAGCAGTGAAAACCCGCAGGGGGCATGGAACATTCAGTACTTC.

This clonotype was observed many times. This chain uses TRBV20-1 with TRBJ2-7; D gene unclear. CDR1 is DFQATT and CDR2 is SNEGSKA in the germline V gene (reference sequence). The CDR3 consists of 14 residues. The V end was cut by 5 bases, the J end by 2 bases, with 16 bases between. The CDR3 sequence: CSARTRLNAYEQYF. CDR3 in DNA: TGCAGTGCTCGAACGAGACTGAACGCCTACGAGCAGTACTTC.

This clonotype has more than one count but fewer than ten. The J gene is TRBJ2-5, the V gene TRBV5-5, with 10 nucleotides matching TRBD1. J was trimmed by 7 bases and V by 4 bases; bases with no gene match: 10. Germline V gene sequence: CDR1 SGHKS, CDR2 YYEKEE (reference sequence). The CDR3 sequence is 15 residues long. The DNA of the CDR3 is TGTGCCAGCAGCAAGACAGGGGGCGACGAGGGGACCCAGTACTTC. Its protein product is CASSKTGGDEGTQYF.

The V gene is TRBV5-1, the J gene TRBJ1-3, with 9 bases matching TRBD1. This CDR3 is 16 amino acids long. Germline lookup yields CDR1 SGHRS and CDR2 YFSETQ. With 0 bases clipped from V and 1 base from J, the junction kept 2 bases outside the gene matches. CDR3 in amino acids: CASSLDGQGSGNTIYF. The CDR3 DNA is TGCGCCAGCAGCTTGGATGGACAGGGGTCTGGAAACACCATATATTTT.

The gene calls are TRBV19 and TRBJ2-7; possibly TRBD1 for D (6 bases). The V and J ends lost 4 bases and 3 bases respectively, with 10 bases between them. CDR3 size: 13 residues. Per the germline V gene, CDR1 is LNHDA and CDR2 is SQIVND (reference sequence). CDR3 sequence (DNA): TGTGCCAGTAGTACAGGGGAACTCTACGAGCAGTACTTC. Residues: CASSTGELYEQYF.

This chain uses TRBV5-1 with TRBJ1-6, with 10 bases fitting TRBD1. This CDR3 is built from 15 residues. Looked up from germline, CDR1 is SGHRS and CDR2 is YFSETQ. After removal of 4 bases from V and 7 bases from J, the junction contained 5 bases not matched to a gene. The CDR3 spells CASSGGTGENSPLHF. The CDR3 region has the DNA TGCGCCAGCAGCGGGGGGACAGGGGAAAATTCACCCCTCCACTTT.

This clonotype was seen ten or more times. The CDR3 reads CASSYLAGSYNEQFF. CDR3 bases: TGTGCCAGCAGCTATTTAGCTGGGTCCTACAATGAGCAGTTCTTC. The J gene is TRBJ2-1, the V gene TRBV12-3 or TRBV12-4; D remains unclear. V lost 6 bases to trimming and J lost 1 base, with 13 bases between them. This CDR3 has 15 amino acids.

A note on this clonotype: It may be a read error: a sequence one base away is much more abundant. The chain joins TRBV7-9 to TRBJ2-5; D unresolved. The germline V gene has CDR1 SEHNR and CDR2 FQNEAQ (reference sequence). This CDR3 is 11 amino acids long. The CDR3 DNA is TGTGCCAGCAGCACCCAAGGGACCCAGTACTTC. Translation: CASSTQGTQYF. Variable domain in full (rest from reference TRBV7-9 and TRBJ2-5): DTGVSQNPRHKITKRGQNVTFRCDPISEHNRLYWYRQTLGQGPEFLTYFQNEAQLEKSRLLSDRFSAERPKGSFSTLEIQRTEQGDSAMYLCASSTQGTQYFGPGTRLLVL.

About this clonotype: A much more abundant neighbour one base away suggests this may be a read error. The V gene is TRBV20-1, the J gene TRBJ2-5, with 10 positions matching TRBD1. Germline V gene sequence: CDR1 DFQATT, CDR2 SNEGSKA (reference sequence). This CDR3 is built from 17 residues. The CDR3 region is CCARGTGDASIQETQYF. CDR3 nucleotide sequence: TGCTGTGCACGAGGGACAGGGGACGCTTCAATTCAAGAGACCCAGTACTTC.